This paragraph covers one T cell receptor (beta chain) sequence. Per germline, CDR1 MGHRA and CDR2 YSYEKL. Unmatched junction bases numbered 4, after V lost 3 bases and J lost 3 bases. The CDR3 has 15 residues. Here immunoSEQ multiplex PCR was the method, and the copy in TCRdb shows in-frame clones only, minus some. The sample includes 200,000 to 300,000 clones, more than 75% seen only once; the top ten take roughly 3.1%. This record belongs to a study of blood T cell repertoires in COVID-19. About the research overall: The United States, Italy and Spain were the sources of the acute and convalescent COVID-19 samples.

The sequenced sample was PBMCs or T cells enriched from blood (not recorded which). This TCR was recovered from a woman aged 40 to 50 with acute COVID-19. V gene TRBV4-1 combines with J gene TRBJ1-2; 10 bases are a match to TRBD1. The CDR3 region has the DNA TGCGCCAGCAGCCAGGTGACAGGGGGCTACTATGGCTACACCTTC. It is translated as CASSQVTGGYYGYTF.